This entry lists 28 T cell receptor beta chains sequenced from one sample in a study of cytomegalovirus exposure and HLA in healthy donors. The PCR was carried out with 60 Vbeta primers and 13 Jbeta primers. Libraries were prepared by immunoSEQ multiplex PCR; TCRdb keeps only in-frame clonotypes and omits some of them. The table gives about 130,000 clones; the top ten clones make up about 1.6% of it. Sequenced: PBMCs. The receptors derive from a woman between 40 and 55 years old in good health and CMV-seronegative.

The rearrangement joins TRBV27 to TRBJ2-7; 13 bases are a match to TRBD2. The length of the CDR3 is 15 residues. Germline V CDR1 and CDR2: MNHEY, SMNVEV (reference sequence). Unmatched junction bases numbered 6, after V lost 4 bases and J lost 6 bases. This chain's CDR3 is CASSSGLAGDGEQYV. The CDR3, as DNA: TGTGCCAGCAGTTCCGGACTAGCGGGGGACGGCGAGCAGTACGTC.

V usage is TRBV10-3 and J usage is TRBJ2-3; 13 bases map to TRBD2. This CDR3 is 17 amino acids long. Unmatched junction bases numbered 8, after V lost 7 bases and J lost 1 base. CDR1 is ENHRY and CDR2 is SYGVKD in the germline V gene. DNA for the CDR3: TGTGCCATCACAGGACTAGCGGGGGTTGCAGGCACAGATACGCAGTATTTT. Translated, it gives CAITGLAGVAGTDTQYF.

The gene calls are TRBV5-4 and TRBJ1-1, with D unclear. The CDR3 runs 14 residues. CDR1 and CDR2 (germline): SGHNT, YYREEE (reference sequence). V lost 4 bases to trimming and J lost 4 bases, with 14 bases between them. In DNA, the CDR3 is TGTGCCAGCAGCCTAGAGGGAATCATCACTGAAGCTTTCTTT. Translated: CASSLEGIITEAFF.

This chain connects TRBV5-1 to TRBJ2-3; TRBD2 matches 15 bases. This CDR3 comprises 18 residues. Germline trimming cut 4 bases from V and 0 bases from J; bases unmatched to any gene: 6. Germline CDR1 SGHRS, CDR2 YFSETQ. CDR3 region: CASSLGLAGGTSTDTQYF. The CDR3 DNA reads TGCGCCAGCAGCCTGGGACTAGCGGGGGGCACTAGCACAGATACGCAGTATTTT.

The chain uses TRBV4-2 and TRBJ2-3; the match to TRBD2 covers 11 bases. This CDR3 contains 15 residues. The trim removed 4 bases at V and 6 bases at J, leaving 6 bases unmatched. Germline CDR1 and CDR2: LGHNA and YNFKEQ. The CDR3 region has the DNA TGTGCCAGCAGCCTTAGCGGGGGGGTTACGGATACGCAGTATTTT. This encodes CASSLSGGVTDTQYF.

The chain couples TRBV5-4 to TRBJ1-3, with D possibly TRBD1 on 5 matching bases. Trimming pared 4 bases from V and 3 bases from J, leaving 17 bases between. CDR1 SGHNT and CDR2 YYREEE come from the germline V gene (reference sequence). This CDR3 comprises 16 residues. This CDR3 is CASSPRGENFGNTIYF. The CDR3 region has the DNA TGTGCCAGCAGCCCGCGGGGGGAAAACTTTGGAAACACCATATATTTT. Using reference TRBV5-4 and TRBJ1-3 for the parts outside the CDR3, the full variable domain is ETGVTQSPTHLIKTRGQQVTLRCSSQSGHNTVSWYQQALGQGPQFIFQYYREEENGRGNFPPRFSGLQFPNYSSELNVNALELDDSALYLCASSPRGENFGNTIYFGEGSWLTVV.

The CDR3 reads CASTRTSGGLTGKNIQYF. The CDR3 nucleotides are TGTGCCAGCACCCGGACTAGCGGGGGACTCACGGGCAAAAACATTCAGTACTTC. V is TRBV5-6 and J is TRBJ2-4; 13 bases are shared with TRBD2. This CDR3 has 18 amino acids. From germline, CDR1 is SGHDT and CDR2 YYEEEE. The V gene end was trimmed by 6 bases and the J gene end by 3 bases; junction bases not matched to a gene: 12. The whole variable domain, filled in from reference TRBV5-6 and TRBJ2-4, reads DAGVTQSPTHLIKTRGQQVTLRCSPKSGHDTVSWYQQALGQGPQFIFQYYEEEERQRGNFPDRFSGHQFPNYSSELNVNALLLGDSALYLCASTRTSGGLTGKNIQYFGAGTRLSVL.

The chain is built from TRBV7-3 and TRBJ2-5; perhaps TRBD2 as D (5 bases). V shed 4 bases and J shed 4 bases, with 10 bases lying between them. Germline V gives CDR1 SGHTA, CDR2 FQGTGA. The CDR3 contains 13 residues. CDR3 loop: CASSSWRTETQYF. Written as DNA, the CDR3 is TGTGCCAGCAGCTCTTGGAGGACAGAGACCCAGTACTTC.

This rearrangement joins TRBV19 to TRBJ2-2; a possible D gene is TRBD1 (5 bases). The CDR3 extends over 11 amino acids. The germline V gene encodes CDR1 LNHDA and CDR2 SQIVND (reference sequence). Trimming took off 8 bases at V and 6 bases at J, with 7 bases between the two ends. The DNA for the CDR3 is TGTGCCAGTTCCAGGGCCGGGGAGCTGTTTTTT. Translation: CASSRAGELFF.

Here the CDR3 reads CASGGVATNEKLFF. The CDR3 DNA sequence: TGTGCCAGCGGGGGGGTCGCAACTAATGAAAAACTGTTTTTT. J is TRBJ1-4 and V is TRBV28; TRBD1 might be the D (5 bases). V was shortened by 8 bases and J by 0 bases, with 10 bases between the two germline ends. Germline V CDR1 and CDR2: MDHEN, SYDVKM. The CDR3 covers 14 residues.

The chain couples TRBV4-2 to TRBJ2-3, with D perhaps TRBD2 (5 bases). CDR3 size: 15 residues. Germline V gene sequence: CDR1 LGHNA, CDR2 YNFKEQ. V was shortened by 1 base and J by 3 bases, with 11 bases between the two germline ends. CDR3 nucleotides: TGTGCCAGCAGCCAAGCCTGGACTGGTACAGATACGCAGTATTTT. Its translation is CASSQAWTGTDTQYF.

The gene calls are TRBV27 and TRBJ2-2; 12 positions agree with TRBD2. The CDR3 sequence is 16 residues long. V lost 7 bases to trimming and J lost 2 bases; unmatched junction nucleotides: 5. Germline V lookup: CDR1 MNHEY, CDR2 SMNVEV (reference sequence). The CDR3 DNA reads TGTGCCAGCACCCGGACTAGCGGGGTTAACACCGGGGAGCTGTTTTTT. It codes for CASTRTSGVNTGELFF.

This sequence joins TRBV7-2 and TRBJ2-3; no reliable D call. The CDR3 has 15 amino acids. V dropped 3 bases and J dropped 5 bases, with 15 bases sitting between them. In germline, CDR1 is SGHTA, CDR2 FQGNSA. CDR3 coding DNA: TGTGCCAGCAGCTTCCGTAGCCCCATAGGAGATACGCAGTATTTT. This translates into CASSFRSPIGDTQYF.

DNA of the CDR3: TGTGCCAGCAGCTTGGCCGGTGGTAGCAATCAGCCCCAGCATTTT. Amino acids: CASSLAGGSNQPQHF. The genes are TRBV5-6 and TRBJ1-5; D is unclear. V dropped 0 bases and J dropped 0 bases, with 7 bases sitting between them. The CDR3 is made up of 15 amino acids. Germline lookup yields CDR1 SGHDT and CDR2 YYEEEE.

V gene TRBV4-2 combines with J gene TRBJ1-5, with TRBD1 identical over 12 bases. Germline CDR1 is LGHNA and CDR2 is YNFKEQ. The length of the CDR3 is 17 residues. Trimming cost V 1 base and J 7 bases; bases outside gene matches: 8. The CDR3 nucleotides are TGTGCCAGCAGCCAAGTACCGACCGGGACAGGGGGCCAGCCCCAGCATTTT. This codes for CASSQVPTGTGGQPQHF.

This chain links TRBV6-5 with TRBJ1-6; D uncertain. V was cut by 11 bases and J by 7 bases, with 15 bases left in between. Germline V gives CDR1 MNHEY, CDR2 SVGAGI. This CDR3 has 13 residues. CDR3 in DNA: TGTGCCGTCTCTCAGTCGGGAAATTCACCCCTCCACTTT. Translation: CAVSQSGNSPLHF.

This sequence joins TRBV29-1 and TRBJ1-5; D is ambiguous. This CDR3 comprises 14 residues. The germline V gene encodes CDR1 SQVTM and CDR2 ANQGSEA. This CDR3 reads CSATRGDGNQPQHF. CDR3 in DNA: TGCAGTGCCACCAGAGGCGATGGCAATCAGCCCCAGCATTTT.

The chain uses TRBV5-6 and TRBJ1-5; possible D gene TRBD1, 6 bases. Deletions cut 4 bases from V and 6 bases from J, with 23 bases between. Germline V gives CDR1 SGHDT, CDR2 YYEEEE. This CDR3 is 17 amino acids long. The CDR3 nucleotides read TGTGCCAGCAGCAGGAGGAGAGGTCGGGGGGCGAGTCAGCCCCAGCATTTT. Translated: CASSRRRGRGASQPQHF.

The chain is built from TRBV7-9 and TRBJ2-1, with 13 bases aligning to TRBD2. After removal of 5 bases from V and 3 bases from J, the junction contained 4 bases not matched to a gene. CDR1 is SEHNR and CDR2 is FQNEAQ in the germline V gene (reference sequence). The CDR3 loop spans 16 amino acids. The CDR3 spells CASSRTSGGLYNEQFF. The CDR3 bases are TGTGCCAGCAGCCGGACTAGCGGGGGACTCTACAATGAGCAGTTCTTC.

J is TRBJ1-3 and V is TRBV11-2; 10 nucleotides match TRBD1. V lost 5 bases and J lost 0; bases outside the gene matches: 7. CDR3 size: 17 residues. Germline CDR1 and CDR2: SGHAT and FQNNGV. Here the CDR3 DNA reads TGTGCCAGCAGCGCCTGGGACAGGGGTTACTCTGGAAACACCATATATTTT. Encoded protein: CASSAWDRGYSGNTIYF.

This chain uses TRBV5-1 with TRBJ2-1; 7 bases match TRBD1. The CDR3 spans 15 residues. V gave up 2 bases and J gave up 6 bases; unmatched junction bases: 8. The germline V gene encodes CDR1 SGHRS and CDR2 YFSETQ. The CDR3 sequence is CASSLTGTAFNEQFF. CDR3 sequence (DNA): TGCGCCAGCAGCTTAACTGGGACAGCCTTCAATGAGCAGTTCTTC.

The rearrangement links TRBV4-3 to TRBJ2-7, with D tentatively TRBD1 (5 bases). Trimming removed 0 bases at V and 3 bases at J, with 9 bases between. The CDR3 is 14 residues long. CDR1 and CDR2 (germline): LGHNA, YSLEER. The DNA of the CDR3 is TGCGCCAGCAGCCAAGATCAGGGCCACTACGAGCAGTACTTC. It encodes CASSQDQGHYEQYF.

About this clone itself: At one boundary the junction diverges from the germline segment, which might be a read error. The V gene is TRBV7-7, the J gene TRBJ2-5; TRBD1 matches 10 bases. The CDR3 covers 15 residues. In germline, CDR1 is SSHAT, CDR2 FNYEAQ (reference sequence). CDR3 in DNA: TGTGCTAGCAGCAAGACAGGGGGCGCGGGAGAGACCCAGTACTTC. It is translated as CASSKTGGAGETQYF.

The chain recombines TRBV5-4 with TRBJ1-2, with 7 bases that match TRBD1. Looked up from germline, CDR1 is SGHNT and CDR2 is YYREEE (reference sequence). There are 15 residues in the CDR3. Unmatched junction bases numbered 6, after V lost 3 bases and J lost 1 base. CDR3 amino acids: CASSWGQIFNYGYTF. Here the CDR3 DNA reads TGTGCCAGCAGCTGGGGACAGATCTTTAACTATGGCTACACCTTC.

The chain links TRBV7-2 to TRBJ1-1; TRBD1 aligns across 9 bases. The CDR3 is 14 residues long. The germline CDR1 and CDR2 sequences are SGHTA and FQGNSA. Trimming cost V 5 bases and J 5 bases; bases outside gene matches: 6. CDR3 in DNA: TGTGCCAGCAGCCCAAACGGACAGGGGACTGAAGCTTTCTTT. Translated, it gives CASSPNGQGTEAFF.

The rearrangement links TRBV6-5 to TRBJ1-2; D may be TRBD1 (5 bases). Germline CDR1 and CDR2: MNHEY and SVGAGI. V dropped 1 base and J dropped 10 bases, with 19 bases sitting between them. The CDR3 is 15 residues long. Here the CDR3 reads CASSYLDRKKGDYTF. CDR3 DNA: TGTGCCAGCAGTTACTTAGACAGAAAGAAAGGGGACTACACCTTC.

The rearrangement uses TRBV29-1 and TRBJ1-1, with D possibly matching TRBD1 (5 bases). This CDR3 comprises 13 residues. Per germline, CDR1 SQVTM and CDR2 ANQGSEA. Trimming pared 8 bases from V and 4 bases from J, leaving 17 bases between. CDR3 DNA sequence: TGCAGCTTCAACCCAGGGTCGAGCACTGAAGCTTTCTTT. This gives the protein CSFNPGSSTEAFF. The full variable domain, in which reference TRBV29-1 and TRBJ1-1 provide the parts outside the CDR3, is SAVISQKPSRDICQRGTSLTIQCQVDSQVTMMFWYRQQPGQSLTLIATANQGSEATYESGFVIDKFPISRPNLTFSTLTVSNMSPEDSSIYLCSFNPGSSTEAFFGQGTRLTVV.

This rearrangement joins TRBV5-1 to TRBJ2-3; TRBD1 matches 8 bases. Germline V lookup: CDR1 SGHRS, CDR2 YFSETQ. Trimming took 3 bases from V and 0 from J; bases not matched to a gene: 9. This CDR3 has 17 amino acids. For the CDR3, the DNA is TGCGCCAGCAGCTATGGGGACAGGAGTTTTAGCACAGATACGCAGTATTTT. Encoded protein: CASSYGDRSFSTDTQYF.